This T cell receptor beta chain was observed in a study of neoadjuvant nivolumab and ipilimumab in lung cancer. Overall study: Nivolumab 3 mg/kg was given days 1, 15 and 29, plus ipilimumab 1 mg/kg day 1 in combination. Study results and caveats: TCR richness and clonality were higher in tumors than adjacent uninvolved lung. Resected-tumor TCR richness correlated positively with pretherapy blood richness. From pretherapy to surgery, tumor richness and clonality rose with dual therapy.

In this sample, this clone turned up a few times. Its specificity is unknown. Produced via immunoSEQ multiplex PCR; TCRdb's table is partial and in-frame only. The sample yields 7,500 to 9,000 clones, around 79% seen once. V gave up 5 bases and J gave up 4 bases, with 15 bases separating them. Germline CDR1 reads SGDLS; CDR2 reads YYNGEE. The CDR3 has 15 amino acids. J is TRBJ1-4 and V is TRBV9, with D perhaps matching TRBD1 (6 bases). The TCR sequence derives from an adult with non-small cell lung cancer. This specimen consisted of adjacent normal lung tissue, obtained after neoadjuvant nivolumab, alone or with ipilimumab, at or shortly before surgery. As DNA, the CDR3 is TGTGCCAGCAGTCCTATACAGGGTCGTAATGAAAAACTGTTTTTT. Encoded protein: CASSPIQGRNEKLFF.